One and the same sample provided the 9 T cell receptor beta chains below, sequenced in a study of T-cell reconstitution after alpha-beta-depleted transplantation in children. Library preparation (for TCRbeta) was performed with unique molecular identifiers. Each CDR3 protein gets one entry after TCRdb re-called the PCR reads with MiXCR. This table has about 98,000 distinct CDR3 sequences, under 7% appearing once. Source: PBMCs, mostly from graft donor cells, taken 60 days after TCRalphabeta/CD19-depleted stem cell transplant. Source of these receptors: a female patient aged 2-15 years who had a stem cell transplant for Fanconi anemia, so the T cells may come from the graft donor.

This clonotype came up many times. The chain carries TRBV15 and TRBJ1-3; D gene uncertain. The CDR3 covers 13 residues. V was clipped by 1 base and J by 8 bases, with 9 bases between them. In germline, CDR1 is LNHNV, CDR2 YYDKDF (reference sequence). CDR3 region: CATSRAARDTIYF. In DNA, the CDR3 is TGTGCCACCAGCAGAGCCGCAAGGGACACCATATATTTT.

This clonotype has ten or more counts. This chain uses TRBV5-6 with TRBJ2-2; 7 bases agree with TRBD2. The V and J ends lost 7 bases and 7 bases, in that order; junction bases with no gene match: 7. This CDR3 has 13 residues. Germline V gene sequence: CDR1 SGHDT, CDR2 YYEEEE. The CDR3 spells CASWDYSVGELFF. Written as DNA, the CDR3 is TGTGCCAGCTGGGACTATAGCGTCGGGGAGCTGTTTTTT. Variable domain in full (rest from reference TRBV5-6 and TRBJ2-2): DAGVTQSPTHLIKTRGQQVTLRCSPKSGHDTVSWYQQALGQGPQFIFQYYEEEERQRGNFPDRFSGHQFPNYSSELNVNALLLGDSALYLCASWDYSVGELFFGEGSRLTVL.

At least ten counts were recorded for this clonotype. The rearrangement joins TRBV3-1 to TRBJ2-3; 7 bases fit TRBD2. Germline V gene lookup returns CDR1 LGHDT and CDR2 YNNKEL (reference sequence). The ends lost 4 bases at V and 5 bases at J; junction bases unmatched: 6. The CDR3 loop spans 14 amino acids. CDR3 loop: CASSPRGGGDTQYF. DNA of the CDR3: TGTGCCAGCAGCCCCCGCGGGGGAGGAGATACGCAGTATTTT.

This clonotype was counted a few times. The J gene is TRBJ1-2, the V gene TRBV9; perhaps TRBD1 as D (5 bases). V gave up 5 bases and J gave up 1 base, with 15 bases separating them. The CDR3 covers 15 residues. From germline, CDR1 is SGDLS and CDR2 YYNGEE. The CDR3 DNA follows: TGTGCCAGCAGGCCATCGGGGGGGGGTAACTATGGCTACACCTTC. Encoded protein: CASRPSGGGNYGYTF.

The chain recombines TRBV16 with TRBJ1-5; D may be TRBD1 (6 bases). This CDR3 is built from 14 residues. Germline assignment: CDR1 KGHSY and CDR2 FQNENV. V was shortened by 2 bases and J by 4 bases, with 9 bases between the two germline ends. The CDR3 coding sequence is TGTGCCAGCAGCCAAACGGACAGAAATCAGCCCCAGCATTTT. This translates into CASSQTDRNQPQHF. Complete variable domain (other parts from reference TRBV16 and TRBJ1-5): GEEVAQTPKHLVRGEGQKAKLYCAPIKGHSYVFWYQQVLKNEFKFLISFQNENVFDETGMPKERFSAKCLPNSPCSLEIQATKLEDSAVYFCASSQTDRNQPQHFGDGTRLSIL.

CDR3 protein: CATKEGGRTDTQYF. The DNA for the CDR3 is TGTGCCACCAAGGAAGGGGGTCGCACAGATACGCAGTATTTT. V gene TRBV24-1 combines with J gene TRBJ2-3; weak D call: TRBD1 (6 bases). Trimming shortened V by 8 bases and J by 1 base, and 12 bases separated the two germline ends. This CDR3 is 14 amino acids long. Per germline, CDR1 KGHDR and CDR2 SFDVKD.

J is TRBJ2-1 and V is TRBV7-3, with 9 bases lining up with TRBD2. Losses at the gene ends were 0 bases for V and 8 bases for J; bases not matched to a gene: 2. CDR1 is SGHTA and CDR2 is FQGTGA in the germline V gene. The CDR3 has 14 residues. In nucleotides, the CDR3 is TGTGCCAGCAGCTTAACGGGACTAGCTCATGAGCAGTTCTTC. Its protein is CASSLTGLAHEQFF.

This clonotype was detected many times. The chain joins TRBV12-3 or TRBV12-4 to TRBJ2-3, with D perhaps TRBD1 (5 bases). CDR3 length: 15 residues. V lost 2 bases, J lost 0 bases, and 9 bases lay in between. CDR3 in amino acids: CASSLQGTSTDTQYF. The CDR3 nucleotides are TGTGCCAGCAGTTTACAGGGAACCAGCACAGATACGCAGTATTTT.

This clonotype occurred many times. V gene TRBV6-2 or TRBV6-3 combines with J gene TRBJ2-1; no reliable D call. This CDR3 contains 13 residues. V lost 6 bases, J lost 2 bases, and 8 bases lay in between. The germline V gene has CDR1 MNHEY and CDR2 SVGEGT. The CDR3 DNA sequence: TGTGCCAGCAGCCCTGCACCCTACAATGAGCAGTTCTTC. Amino acid sequence: CASSPAPYNEQFF.